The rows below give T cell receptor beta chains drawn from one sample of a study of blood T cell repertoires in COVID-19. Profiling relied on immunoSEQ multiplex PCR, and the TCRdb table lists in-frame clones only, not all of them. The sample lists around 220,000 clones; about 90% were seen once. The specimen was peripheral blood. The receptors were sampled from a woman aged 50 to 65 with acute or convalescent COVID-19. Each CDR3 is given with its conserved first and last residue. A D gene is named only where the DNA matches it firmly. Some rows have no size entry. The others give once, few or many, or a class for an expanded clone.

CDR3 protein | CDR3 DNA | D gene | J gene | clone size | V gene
CASSLVGDSRTEAFF | TGCGCCAGCAGCTTGGTTGGGGACTCCCGCACTGAAGCTTTCTTT | - | TRBJ1-1 | once | TRBV5-1
CASSSTGTAFTDTQYF | TGTGCCAGCAGCTCGACCGGGACAGCCTTCACAGATACGCAGTATTTT | TRBD1 | TRBJ2-3 | - | TRBV7-9
CSVELARGWDEQYF | TGCAGCGTTGAACTGGCCAGGGGTTGGGACGAGCAGTACTTC | - | TRBJ2-7 | - | TRBV29-1
CAWSEGGGHKYEQYF | TGTGCCTGGAGTGAAGGGGGCGGACACAAGTACGAGCAGTACTTC | TRBD1 | TRBJ2-7 | once | TRBV30
CASSFIYEQYF | TGTGCCAGCAGTTTCATCTACGAGCAGTACTTC | - | TRBJ2-7 | - | TRBV27
CASSPGTGRYEQYF | TGTGCCAGCAGCCCAGGGACAGGGCGTTACGAGCAGTACTTC | TRBD1 | TRBJ2-7 | - | TRBV6-5
CASSWQGQGNTGELFF | TGCGCCAGCAGCTGGCAGGGACAGGGTAACACCGGGGAGCTGTTTTTT | TRBD1 | TRBJ2-2 | - | TRBV5-1
CASSHQGPGEKLFF | TGTGCCAGCAGCCATCAGGGTCCGGGCGAAAAACTGTTTTTT | - | TRBJ1-4 | - | TRBV3-1/TRBV3-2
CASSAGTSVWVQYF | TGTGCCAGCAGTGCCGGGACTAGCGTATGGGTGCAGTACTTC | TRBD2 | TRBJ2-7 | - | TRBV2
CASSLEKGRGAFF | TGTGCCAGCAGCTTAGAGAAAGGGAGGGGAGCTTTCTTT | - | TRBJ1-1 | - | TRBV11-2
CASSSTVQETQYF | TGTGCCAGCAGTTCAACAGTACAAGAGACCCAGTACTTC | - | TRBJ2-5 | - | TRBV6-5
CASSPGAGVNYNEQFF | TGTGCCAGCAGCCCGGGAGCGGGGGTGAACTACAATGAGCAGTTCTTC | TRBD2 | TRBJ2-1 | - | TRBV9
CASRDYSYEQYF | TGTGCCAGCAGGGACTACTCCTACGAGCAGTACTTC | - | TRBJ2-7 | - | TRBV28
CASSPLGGGSNEQFF | TGTGCCAGCAGTCCCTTGGGGGGCGGGAGTAATGAGCAGTTCTTC | - | TRBJ2-1 | - | TRBV7-2
CASSLKSGTGGEETQYF | TGTGCCAGCAGCCTTAAATCCGGGACAGGGGGCGAAGAGACCCAGTACTTC | TRBD1 | TRBJ2-5 | - | TRBV7-9
CSVAPYHSYEQYF | TGCAGCGTTGCCCCCTATCACTCCTACGAGCAGTACTTC | - | TRBJ2-7 | - | TRBV29-1
CASSLAGDWTEAFF | TGTGCCAGCAGCTTGGCAGGGGATTGGACTGAAGCTTTCTTT | - | TRBJ1-1 | - | TRBV5-5
CASPRNGGQDTEAFF | TGTGCCAGCCCCCGAAACGGGGGGCAAGACACTGAAGCTTTCTTT | - | TRBJ1-1 | - | TRBV2
CASSPVLGGAGEKLFF | TGTGCCAGCAGCCCAGTGTTAGGGGGCGCGGGTGAAAAACTGTTTTTT | TRBD1 | TRBJ1-4 | - | TRBV7-9
CASSGVLAGDGDTQYF | TGCGCCAGCAGCGGTGTCCTTGCGGGGGATGGAGATACGCAGTATTTT | TRBD2 | TRBJ2-3 | - | TRBV5-1
CASSQARVGHGYTF | TGTGCCAGCAGCCAAGCCAGGGTAGGGCATGGCTACACCTTC | - | TRBJ1-2 | - | TRBV14
CASSVEASGGEQYF | TGTGCCAGCAGCGTAGAAGCGAGCGGGGGGGAGCAGTACTTC | TRBD2 | TRBJ2-7 | - | TRBV9
CASSSRSGAGDTQYF | TGTGCCAGCAGCTCCCGGAGCGGGGCGGGGGATACGCAGTATTTT | TRBD2 | TRBJ2-3 | - | TRBV7-9
CASLKFPQGRSSYEQYF | TGTGCCAGCTTAAAATTTCCGCAGGGGAGATCCTCCTACGAGCAGTACTTC | - | TRBJ2-7 | - | TRBV18
CASSFGGDTGELFF | TGTGCCAGCAGCTTTGGAGGGGACACCGGGGAGCTGTTTTTT | - | TRBJ2-2 | - | TRBV7-2
CASSVESNSPLHF | TGTGCCAGCAGCGTAGAGAGTAATTCACCCCTCCACTTT | - | TRBJ1-6 | - | TRBV9
CASGQGPLSNQPQHF | TGTGCCAGCGGACAGGGACCCCTGAGCAATCAGCCCCAGCATTTT | - | TRBJ1-5 | - | TRBV21-1
CASSPLAGGPGETQYF | TGTGCCAGCAGCCCCTTAGCGGGGGGGCCGGGAGAGACCCAGTACTTC | TRBD2 | TRBJ2-5 | few | TRBV13
CASSVGAGAADTQYF | TGTGCCAGCAGCGTAGGGGCGGGGGCGGCAGATACGCAGTATTTT | - | TRBJ2-3 | - | TRBV9
CARQGRELQYF | TGTGCCAGACAGGGGCGAGAGCTGCAGTACTTC | TRBD1 | TRBJ2-7 | - | TRBV25-1
CASSSKGQGRNTIYF | TGTGCCAGCAGCTCCAAAGGACAGGGAAGAAACACCATATATTTT | TRBD1 | TRBJ1-3 | - | TRBV7-8
CASSAPGDQHRDTQYF | TGTGCCAGCAGTGCCCCAGGGGATCAACATAGAGATACGCAGTATTTT | - | TRBJ2-3 | once | TRBV6-6
CASSQVRGIYGYTF | TGCGCCAGCAGCCAAGTGAGAGGGATCTATGGCTACACCTTC | - | TRBJ1-2 | - | TRBV4-3
CASRSPGGDSYGYTF | TGTGCCAGCAGATCCCCAGGGGGCGATAGCTATGGCTACACCTTC | TRBD1 | TRBJ1-2 | - | TRBV2
CASSPRDRTDTQYF | TGCGCCAGCAGCCCCCGGGACAGGACAGATACGCAGTATTTT | TRBD1 | TRBJ2-3 | - | TRBV5-1
CASSRKASGGNPYEQYF | TGCGCCAGCAGCCGGAAGGCTAGCGGGGGGAATCCCTACGAGCAGTACTTC | TRBD2 | TRBJ2-7 | - | TRBV4-3
CASSYSITRGVDTQYF | TGTGCCAGCAGTTACTCGATAACGCGGGGGGTAGATACGCAGTATTTT | TRBD2 | TRBJ2-3 | - | TRBV6-2/TRBV6-3
CAIGTGDVDTQYF | TGTGCCATCGGGACAGGGGACGTAGATACGCAGTATTTT | TRBD1 | TRBJ2-3 | - | TRBV10-3
CASSKAQDRRLSDTGELFF | TGTGCCAGCAGCAAAGCGCAGGACAGGCGGCTTTCGGACACCGGGGAGCTGTTTTTT | - | TRBJ2-2 | - | TRBV21-1
CASIGLNNEQFF | TGTGCCAGCATAGGACTTAACAATGAGCAGTTCTTC | - | TRBJ2-1 | - | TRBV12-3/TRBV12-4
CASSWTSGYEQYF | TGTGCCAGTTCGTGGACTAGCGGGTACGAGCAGTACTTC | TRBD2 | TRBJ2-7 | - | TRBV19
CASSPRTPGQGFYNEQFF | TGTGCCAGCTCACCACGAACCCCGGGACAGGGCTTCTACAATGAGCAGTTCTTC | TRBD1 | TRBJ2-1 | - | TRBV18
CASSEGLGLGINIQYF | TGCGCCAGCAGCGAGGGCCTCGGACTAGGCATAAACATTCAGTACTTC | TRBD2 | TRBJ2-4 | - | TRBV5-1
CASSPGDRGREKLFF | TGTGCCAGCAGTCCCGGGGACAGAGGTAGAGAAAAACTGTTTTTT | TRBD1 | TRBJ1-4 | - | TRBV2
CASNAGTNYDEQYF | TGCGCCAGCAACGCCGGGACTAACTACGATGAGCAGTACTTC | TRBD2 | TRBJ2-7 | once | TRBV5-1
CASSHSRTGQWEQYF | TGTGCCAGCAGCCATAGTCGGACAGGGCAATGGGAGCAGTACTTC | TRBD1 | TRBJ2-7 | - | TRBV3-1/TRBV3-2
CASSLRGTGPSEQYF | TGTGCCAGCAGCCTCCGCGGGACAGGTCCCAGCGAGCAGTACTTC | TRBD1 | TRBJ2-7 | - | TRBV7-6
CASSRRTGGGGNEQFF | TGCGCCAGCAGCCGTCGGACCGGAGGGGGCGGTAATGAGCAGTTCTTC | - | TRBJ2-1 | - | TRBV4-3
CASSQTSDGNYGYTF | TGTGCCAGCAGCCAGACCAGCGATGGTAACTATGGCTACACCTTC | - | TRBJ1-2 | - | TRBV7-9
CASSLDSNNQPQHF | TGTGCCAGCAGTCTCGACAGTAACAATCAGCCCCAGCATTTT | - | TRBJ1-5 | - | TRBV7-2
CASSQRSSGSTDTQYF | TGCGCCAGCAGCCAACGGTCTAGCGGGAGCACAGATACGCAGTATTTT | TRBD2 | TRBJ2-3 | - | TRBV4-1
CASSPRRALYEQYF | TGTGCCAGTAGTCCCCGGAGGGCCCTCTACGAGCAGTACTTC | - | TRBJ2-7 | - | TRBV19
CASGGQASYYGYTF | TGTGCCAGTGGAGGACAGGCCTCCTACTATGGCTACACCTTC | TRBD1 | TRBJ1-2 | - | TRBV19
CASSPGRGVQGGHSNQPQHF | TGTGCCAGCAGTCCCGGGAGAGGGGTTCAAGGCGGACATAGCAATCAGCCCCAGCATTTT | - | TRBJ1-5 | - | TRBV3-1/TRBV3-2
CASSTRLAGFNEQFF | TGTGCCAGCAGCACCAGACTAGCGGGGTTCAATGAGCAGTTCTTC | TRBD2 | TRBJ2-1 | - | TRBV5-6
CASSYSFDTGNTIYF | TGTGCCAGCAGTTACTCTTTTGACACTGGAAACACCATATATTTT | - | TRBJ1-3 | - | TRBV6-5
CATRRGASTDTQYF | TGTGCCACCCGGCGGGGGGCAAGCACAGATACGCAGTATTTT | TRBD2 | TRBJ2-3 | - | TRBV7-8
CASSLTGDTPLHF | TGTGCCAGCAGCTTAACGGGGGATACACCCCTCCACTTT | - | TRBJ1-6 | - | TRBV7-2
CASSKRGAGNEQFF | TGTGCCAGCAGTAAGCGGGGGGCGGGGAATGAGCAGTTCTTC | TRBD2 | TRBJ2-1 | - | TRBV6-5
CASSYGLIYNEQFF | TGTGCCAGCAGCTACGGACTAATTTACAATGAGCAGTTCTTC | - | TRBJ2-1 | - | TRBV7-2